Presented here are 24 T cell receptor beta chains from one specimen sequenced in a study of shared clonotypes between healthy human individuals. Measured with immunoSEQ multiplex PCR; TCRdb has only the in-frame clones, and not every one. Counted here are more than 2 million clones, over 85% occurring once; the ten biggest clones make up more than 0.1%. Specimen: naive CD4+ T cells sorted from blood. The subset denotes: CD45RA+ positively selected. These receptor sequences come from a young man in good health.

The chain recombines TRBV10-3 with TRBJ1-4; D is unclear. Germline CDR1 and CDR2: ENHRY and SYGVKD. This CDR3 contains 13 residues. Trimming shortened V by 4 bases and J by 8 bases, and 11 bases separated the two germline ends. The CDR3 region is CAISAEPGEKLFF. The CDR3 bases are TGTGCCATCAGTGCCGAACCAGGCGAAAAACTGTTTTTT.

The genes are TRBV5-8 and TRBJ2-7; D may correspond to TRBD1 or TRBD2 (5 bases each). The CDR3 consists of 13 residues. Germline loops: CDR1 SGHTS, CDR2 YDEGEE. Trimming removed 0 bases from V and 9 bases from J, with 13 bases in between. The CDR3 coding sequence is TGTGCCAGCAGCTTGGCCGAGGGGATTCGGCAGTACTTC. It yields the protein CASSLAEGIRQYF.

V is TRBV10-3 and J is TRBJ2-6, with D possibly matching TRBD1 (5 bases). Trimming took off 0 bases at V and 5 bases at J, with 8 bases between the two ends. Per the germline V gene, CDR1 is ENHRY and CDR2 is SYGVKD. The CDR3 is 15 amino acids. CDR3 nucleotide sequence: TGTGCCATCAGTGAGTCGCTGGGGCGGGCCAACGTCCTGACTTTC. Its translation: CAISESLGRANVLTF.

This sequence joins TRBV2 and TRBJ2-5; 11 bases match TRBD2. Looked up from germline, CDR1 is SNHLY and CDR2 is FYNNEI. J was trimmed by 4 bases and V by 8 bases; bases with no gene match: 15. The CDR3 is 17 residues long. The CDR3 loop reads CASHGSLAGGRGETQYF. The CDR3 DNA follows: TGTGCCAGCCATGGGTCCCTAGCGGGGGGTAGGGGAGAGACCCAGTACTTC.

The chain is built from TRBV18 and TRBJ2-7, with unresolved D. The CDR3 spans 14 residues. Germline-derived CDR1 and CDR2 are KGHSH and LQKENI. Trimming took 0 bases from V and 4 from J, leaving 10 bases between them. The CDR3 sequence: CASSPPSQRYEQYF. The CDR3, as DNA: TGTGCCAGCTCACCACCTAGTCAAAGGTACGAGCAGTACTTC.

About this clone itself: In the same sample, other DNA sequences code for this CDR3. The chain couples TRBV5-6 to TRBJ2-3; no clear D gene. Trimming shortened V by 2 bases and J by 6 bases, and 4 bases separated the two germline ends. Germline V gene lookup returns CDR1 SGHDT and CDR2 YYEEEE. The CDR3 loop spans 11 amino acids. The CDR3 coding sequence is TGTGCCAGCAGCTTTACCGATACGCAGTATTTT. Translated, it gives CASSFTDTQYF. The full variable domain, completed using reference TRBV5-6 and TRBJ2-3, is DAGVTQSPTHLIKTRGQQVTLRCSPKSGHDTVSWYQQALGQGPQFIFQYYEEEERQRGNFPDRFSGHQFPNYSSELNVNALLLGDSALYLCASSFTDTQYFGPGTRLTVL.

In its sample, this clone was seen once. This chain connects TRBV11-2 to TRBJ2-2; 8 positions match TRBD1. In germline, CDR1 is SGHAT, CDR2 FQNNGV. V trimming: 2 bases; J trimming: 5 bases; junction bases outside the gene matches: 7. The CDR3 is 16 amino acids. The CDR3 region is CASSLTGQGWTGELFF. CDR3 sequence (DNA): TGTGCCAGCAGCTTAACAGGACAGGGCTGGACCGGGGAGCTGTTTTTT.

The V call is TRBV7-2, the J call TRBJ2-5; D unclear. The CDR3 length is 13 residues. Germline V gives CDR1 SGHTA, CDR2 FQGNSA. Deletions cut 0 bases from V and 5 bases from J, with 7 bases between. In nucleotides, the CDR3 is TGTGCCAGCAGCTTAGCGGGAATGGAGACCCAGTACTTC. Protein sequence: CASSLAGMETQYF.

The chain recombines TRBV30 with TRBJ1-5, with 10 bases aligning to TRBD1. CDR1 is GTSNPN and CDR2 is SVGIG in the germline V gene (reference sequence). The J segment lost 4 bases and the V segment lost 3 bases, leaving 3 bases of the junction unmatched. CDR3 length equals 14 residues. For the CDR3, the DNA is TGTGCCTGGAGGGCGGGACAGGGGAATCAGCCCCAGCATTTT. Its protein product is CAWRAGQGNQPQHF. The full variable domain, its missing parts supplied by reference TRBV30 and TRBJ1-5, is SQTIHQWPATLVQPVGSPLSLECTVEGTSNPNLYWYRQAAGRGLQLLFYSVGIGQISSEVPQNLSASRPQDRQFILSSKKLLLSDSGFYLCAWRAGQGNQPQHFGDGTRLSIL.

The chain recombines TRBV10-3 with TRBJ2-7; D tentatively reads TRBD1 or TRBD2 (5 bases each). Trimming stripped 6 bases from V and 5 bases from J, with 11 bases between. Per the germline V gene, CDR1 is ENHRY and CDR2 is SYGVKD. The length of the CDR3 is 12 residues. In nucleotides, the CDR3 is TGTGCCATCAGAGGGACCGGGGACGAGCAGTACTTC. Amino acids: CAIRGTGDEQYF.

For this clone: Additional DNA sequences in this sample encode the identical CDR3. This chain links TRBV2 with TRBJ1-2; D unclear. The CDR3 has 13 amino acids. Trimming left V 6 bases short and J 0 bases short, with 8 bases between. The germline V gene has CDR1 SNHLY and CDR2 FYNNEI. The CDR3 sequence is CASRKEANYGYTF. For the CDR3, the DNA is TGTGCCAGCAGGAAAGAAGCTAACTATGGCTACACCTTC. Supplemented by reference TRBV2 and TRBJ1-2, the full variable domain reads EPEVTQTPSHQVTQMGQEVILRCVPISNHLYFYWYRQILGQKVEFLVSFYNNEISEKSEIFDDQFSVERPDGSNFTLKIRSTKLEDSAMYFCASRKEANYGYTFGSGTRLTVV.

J is TRBJ2-5 and V is TRBV6-6, with 10 bases fitting TRBD2. Unmatched junction bases numbered 3, after V lost 0 bases and J lost 2 bases. Germline V gene sequence: CDR1 MNHNY, CDR2 SVGAGI (reference sequence). The CDR3 length is 16 residues. The CDR3 nucleotides read TGTGCCAGCAGTTACTCGGGACTAGCGTGGCAAGAGACCCAGTACTTC. Encoded protein: CASSYSGLAWQETQYF.

The chain joins TRBV2 to TRBJ1-2; 7 bases map to TRBD1. The CDR3 contains 13 residues. The germline V gene encodes CDR1 SNHLY and CDR2 FYNNEI. J lost 4 bases, V lost 7 bases, and 6 bases had no gene match. The CDR3 DNA reads as TGTGCCAGCACCCCCGACAGGGTCTATGGCTACACCTTC. This gives the protein CASTPDRVYGYTF.

The chain recombines TRBV5-6 with TRBJ2-2; 9 nucleotides match TRBD1. CDR1 and CDR2 (germline): SGHDT, YYEEEE. This CDR3 is built from 15 residues. V gave up 3 bases and J gave up 6 bases; unmatched junction bases: 6. For the CDR3, the DNA is TGTGCCAGCAGCTCGGACAGGGGTAGGGCCGGGGAGCTGTTTTTT. Protein product: CASSSDRGRAGELFF.

On this clone itself: Other DNA sequences in the sample encode the same CDR3. This chain joins TRBV9 and TRBJ1-6; D unresolved. The germline V and J ends were trimmed by 2 bases and 0 bases, with 6 bases remaining between them. Germline-derived CDR1 and CDR2 are SGDLS and YYNGEE. This CDR3 is 15 amino acids long. CDR3 nucleotides: TGTGCCAGCAGCGTGGAGAGCTCCTATAATTCACCCCTCCACTTT. Its protein is CASSVESSYNSPLHF.

The chain links TRBV19 to TRBJ2-6; TRBD2 might be the D (6 bases). In germline, CDR1 is LNHDA, CDR2 SQIVND (reference sequence). The V and J ends lost 7 bases and 2 bases respectively, with 12 bases between them. The CDR3 consists of 15 residues. This chain's CDR3 is CASTLGLTGANVLTF. The CDR3 nucleotides read TGTGCCAGTACCTTGGGACTGACTGGGGCCAACGTCCTGACTTTC.

V gene TRBV15 combines with J gene TRBJ1-2; TRBD1 might be the D (5 bases). Germline values: CDR1 LNHNV, CDR2 YYDKDF (reference sequence). V was pared by 0 bases and J by 5 bases, with 7 bases between. The length of the CDR3 is 13 residues. Here the CDR3 reads CATSRDGGYGYTF. The CDR3 DNA follows: TGTGCCACCAGCAGAGATGGGGGGTATGGCTACACCTTC.

The rearrangement uses TRBV5-1 and TRBJ2-3, with 7 bases identical to TRBD1. Germline V gene sequence: CDR1 SGHRS, CDR2 YFSETQ. The CDR3 length is 16 residues. The junction had 10 bases not matched to a gene; V was cut back by 2 bases and J by 4 bases. The DNA for the CDR3 is TGCGCCAGCAGCTTTGAGTCGACAGGGCCCCCAGATACGCAGTATTTT. It codes for CASSFESTGPPDTQYF. The whole variable domain, filled in from reference TRBV5-1 and TRBJ2-3, reads KAGVTQTPRYLIKTRGQQVTLSCSPISGHRSVSWYQQTPGQGLQFLFEYFSETQRNKGNFPGRFSGRQFSNSRSEMNVSTLELGDSALYLCASSFESTGPPDTQYFGPGTRLTVL.

J is TRBJ2-1 and V is TRBV11-3, with D unclear. Germline CDR1 SGHNT, CDR2 YENEEA. The CDR3 spans 13 residues. Trimming left V 0 bases short and J 3 bases short, with 3 bases between. The CDR3 loop reads CASSLDNYNEQFF. CDR3 bases: TGTGCCAGCAGCTTAGATAACTACAATGAGCAGTTCTTC.

The chain links TRBV29-1 to TRBJ2-3; D remains ambiguous. The CDR3 is 13 residues long. The germline V gene has CDR1 SQVTM and CDR2 ANQGSEA. Between the trimmed V and J ends, which lost 5 bases and 0 bases, there was a span of 9 bases. DNA for the CDR3: TGCAGCGTTCTGGCTAGGAGCACAGATACGCAGTATTTT. Its protein product is CSVLARSTDTQYF.

This chain joins TRBV5-1 and TRBJ2-5; 11 bases align to TRBD2. The CDR3 is 14 amino acids. Germline V lookup: CDR1 SGHRS, CDR2 YFSETQ. V shed 9 bases and J 4 bases; nucleotides not matched to a gene: 8. The CDR3 DNA sequence: TGCGCCACGAGTATTAGCGGGAGGGGAGAGACCCAGTACTTC. Its translation is CATSISGRGETQYF. Full variable domain (rest looked up from reference TRBV5-1 and TRBJ2-5): KAGVTQTPRYLIKTRGQQVTLSCSPISGHRSVSWYQQTPGQGLQFLFEYFSETQRNKGNFPGRFSGRQFSNSRSEMNVSTLELGDSALYLCATSISGRGETQYFGPGTRLLVL.

The gene calls are TRBV19 and TRBJ2-7; a possible D gene is TRBD1 (6 bases). Trimming shortened V by 3 bases and J by 4 bases, and 10 bases separated the two germline ends. The germline gives CDR1 LNHDA, CDR2 SQIVND (reference sequence). The CDR3 covers 13 residues. Written as DNA, the CDR3 is TGTGCCAGTAGTATCCGTAGGGGGTACGAGCAGTACTTC. This translates into CASSIRRGYEQYF.

This sequence joins TRBV5-4 and TRBJ2-3; TRBD2 might be the D (5 bases). Trimming shortened V by 1 base and J by 0 bases, and 12 bases separated the two germline ends. The germline gives CDR1 SGHNT, CDR2 YYREEE (reference sequence). This CDR3 region has 16 residues. The CDR3 DNA reads TGTGCCAGCAGCTTGAGTGCGCGGACTAGCACAGATACGCAGTATTTT. Translation gives CASSLSARTSTDTQYF. Together with reference TRBV5-4 and TRBJ2-3, the CDR3 gives the full variable domain: ETGVTQSPTHLIKTRGQQVTLRCSSQSGHNTVSWYQQALGQGPQFIFQYYREEENGRGNFPPRFSGLQFPNYSSELNVNALELDDSALYLCASSLSARTSTDTQYFGPGTRLTVL.

This chain connects TRBV10-3 to TRBJ2-2, with D possibly matching TRBD1 (6 bases). Germline V lookup: CDR1 ENHRY, CDR2 SYGVKD. Trimming stripped 4 bases from V and 2 bases from J, with 8 bases between. This CDR3 has 14 residues. CDR3 loop: CAISADRNTGELFF. CDR3 in DNA: TGTGCCATCAGTGCGGACAGAAACACCGGGGAGCTGTTTTTT.